This T cell receptor (beta chain) was sequenced in a study of cytomegalovirus exposure and HLA in healthy donors. Broader study findings: An analysis that was carried out later associated 15,000 to 20,000 TCR beta sequences with HLA alleles at 0.05 false discovery rate.

This clone was counted between two and nine times. What it binds is unknown. Primers: 60 Vbeta forward and 13 Jbeta reverse. Sequencing was performed with immunoSEQ multiplex PCR; in TCRdb, only in-frame clones are kept and a portion is missing. This sample has about 120,000 clones; under 20% occur once, and the top ten carry approximately 2.9%. The CDR3 length is 16 residues. The trim removed 3 bases at V and 6 bases at J, leaving 7 bases unmatched. The germline gives CDR1 SGDLS, CDR2 YYNGEE. The receptor was derived from a female donor in good health and CMV-seropositive. Sequenced input: PBMCs. The rearrangement uses TRBV9 and TRBJ2-1, with 12 bases identical to TRBD2. The chain's CDR3 is CASSASGTSGLNEQFF. CDR3 bases: TGTGCCAGCAGCGCGTCCGGGACTAGCGGGCTCAATGAGCAGTTCTTC.